This T cell receptor beta chain was sequenced in a study of T-cell reconstitution after alpha-beta-depleted transplantation in children. Broader study findings: Approximately two months post-transplant, alpha-beta T cells reportedly originated from several hundred expanded graft clones. T-cell numbers and diversity, one year after transplant, stemmed largely from T cells that were newly produced.

This sample's TCRbeta library carried unique molecular identifier barcodes. Each CDR3 protein gets one entry after TCRdb re-called the PCR reads with MiXCR. The table has about 590,000 distinct CDR3 sequences, about an eighth seen once. On this clonotype: Its target is unknown.

The V gene lost 11 bases and the J gene lost 7 bases, with 18 bases spanning the gap. The germline CDR1 and CDR2 sequences are MNHEY and SMNVEV (reference sequence). The CDR3 consists of 13 residues. Sequencing used PBMCs, mostly from graft donor cells, obtained 360 days after TCRalphabeta/CD19-depleted stem cell transplant. The rearrangement links TRBV27 to TRBJ2-1; D may be TRBD2 (5 bases). The TCR comes from a male patient between 5 and 17 years old who had a stem cell transplant for acute myeloid leukemia, so the T cells may come from the graft donor. The CDR3 loop reads CAEGVASLNEQFF. As DNA, the CDR3 is TGTGCCGAGGGAGTGGCTAGCCTAAATGAGCAGTTCTTC.